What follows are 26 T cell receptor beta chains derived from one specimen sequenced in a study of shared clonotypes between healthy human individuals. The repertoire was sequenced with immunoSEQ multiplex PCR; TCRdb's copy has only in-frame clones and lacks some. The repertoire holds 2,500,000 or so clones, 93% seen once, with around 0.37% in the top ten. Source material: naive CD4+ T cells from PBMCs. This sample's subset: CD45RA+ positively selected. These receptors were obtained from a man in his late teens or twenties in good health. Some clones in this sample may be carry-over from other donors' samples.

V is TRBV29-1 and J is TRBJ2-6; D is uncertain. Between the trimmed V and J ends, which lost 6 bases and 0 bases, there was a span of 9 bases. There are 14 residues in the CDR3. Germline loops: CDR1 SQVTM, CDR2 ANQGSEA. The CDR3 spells CSVHTGSGANVLTF. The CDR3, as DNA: TGCAGCGTCCACACTGGCTCTGGGGCCAACGTCCTGACTTTC.

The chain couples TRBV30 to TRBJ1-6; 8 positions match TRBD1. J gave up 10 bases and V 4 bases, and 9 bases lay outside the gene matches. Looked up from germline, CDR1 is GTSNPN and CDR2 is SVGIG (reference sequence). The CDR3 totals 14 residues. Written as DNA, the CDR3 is TGTGCCTGGACCACAGGGGGTCTTCGATCACCCCTCCACTTT. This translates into CAWTTGGLRSPLHF.

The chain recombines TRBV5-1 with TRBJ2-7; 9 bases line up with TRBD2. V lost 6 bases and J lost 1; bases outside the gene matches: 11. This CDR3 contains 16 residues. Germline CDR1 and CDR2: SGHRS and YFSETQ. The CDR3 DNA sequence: TGCGCCAGCAACCCTCGGCTAGCGGGGCGATCCTACGAGCAGTACTTC. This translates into CASNPRLAGRSYEQYF.

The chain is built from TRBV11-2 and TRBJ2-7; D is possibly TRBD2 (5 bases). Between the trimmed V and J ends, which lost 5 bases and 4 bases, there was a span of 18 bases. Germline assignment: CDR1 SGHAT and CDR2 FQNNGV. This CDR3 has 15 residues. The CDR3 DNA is TGTGCCAGCAGCCCCCGTCGCGCGGAGGTTTACGAGCAGTACTTC. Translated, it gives CASSPRRAEVYEQYF.

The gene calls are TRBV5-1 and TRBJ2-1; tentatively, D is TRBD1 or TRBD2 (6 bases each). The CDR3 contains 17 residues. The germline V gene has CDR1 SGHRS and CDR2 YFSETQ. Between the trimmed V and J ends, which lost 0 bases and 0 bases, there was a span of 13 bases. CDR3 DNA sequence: TGCGCCAGCAGCTTGGACGGGGGCCTGAGCTCCTACAATGAGCAGTTCTTC. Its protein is CASSLDGGLSSYNEQFF.

The DNA for the CDR3 is TGTGCCAGCAGTGAAGCGCTTCCGGCAGGGAAAAACATTCAGTACTTC. Its protein product is CASSEALPAGKNIQYF. The V call is TRBV2, the J call TRBJ2-4, with D possibly matching TRBD1 (5 bases). Germline V gives CDR1 SNHLY, CDR2 FYNNEI. The germline V and J ends were trimmed by 0 bases and 4 bases, with 13 bases remaining between them. CDR3 size: 16 residues.

The CDR3 DNA reads TGTGCCAGAACCCCGGGGGGTGCGACAGGGGCCGCTGAAGCTTTCTTT. This sequence encodes CARTPGGATGAAEAFF. The genes are TRBV5-3 and TRBJ1-1; 8 bases are shared with TRBD1. TRBV5-3 is an ORF, and what it does is uncertain. V dropped 6 bases and J dropped 6; count of bases not matched to a gene: 16. The CDR3 is made up of 16 amino acids.

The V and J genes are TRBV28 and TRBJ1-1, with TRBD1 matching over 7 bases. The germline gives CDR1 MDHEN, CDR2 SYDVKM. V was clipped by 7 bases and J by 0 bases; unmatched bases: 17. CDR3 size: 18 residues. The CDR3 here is CASTYAYPGQRLNTEAFF. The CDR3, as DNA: TGTGCCAGCACCTATGCATATCCGGGACAGAGGTTGAACACTGAAGCTTTCTTT.

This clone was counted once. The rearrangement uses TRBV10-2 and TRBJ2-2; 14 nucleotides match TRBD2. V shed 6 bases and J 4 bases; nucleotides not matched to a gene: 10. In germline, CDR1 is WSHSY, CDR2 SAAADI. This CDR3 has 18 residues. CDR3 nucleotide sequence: TGCGCCAGCAGACTTCGACCGGGACTAGCGGGAGTCACCGGGGAGCTGTTTTTT. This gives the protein CASRLRPGLAGVTGELFF.

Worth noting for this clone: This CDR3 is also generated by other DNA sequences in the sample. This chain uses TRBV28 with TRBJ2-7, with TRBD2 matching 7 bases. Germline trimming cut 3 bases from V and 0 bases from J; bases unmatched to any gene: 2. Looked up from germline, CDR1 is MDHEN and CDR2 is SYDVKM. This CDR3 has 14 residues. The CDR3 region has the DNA TGTGCCAGCAGTTTGGGGGGGAGCTCCTACGAGCAGTACTTC. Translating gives CASSLGGSSYEQYF.

The CDR3 nucleotides are TGTGCCTCAACCGACAGGCTAGATACGCAGTATTTT. This codes for CASTDRLDTQYF. The chain has TRBV19 and TRBJ2-3; D is perhaps TRBD1 (6 bases). The CDR3 sequence is 12 residues long. The germline V gene has CDR1 LNHDA and CDR2 SQIVND (reference sequence). Trimming removed 11 bases from V and 5 bases from J, with 14 bases in between.

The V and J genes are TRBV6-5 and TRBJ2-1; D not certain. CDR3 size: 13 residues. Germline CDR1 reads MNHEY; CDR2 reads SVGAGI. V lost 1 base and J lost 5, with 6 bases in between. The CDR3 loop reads CASSYYKDNEQFF. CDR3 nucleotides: TGTGCCAGCAGTTACTACAAGGACAATGAGCAGTTCTTC.

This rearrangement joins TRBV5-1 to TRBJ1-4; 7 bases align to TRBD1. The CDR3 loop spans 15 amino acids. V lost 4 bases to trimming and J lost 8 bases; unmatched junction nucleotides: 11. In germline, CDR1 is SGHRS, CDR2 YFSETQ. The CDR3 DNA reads TGCGCCAGCAGCCCGGACAGGACCTATCTAGAAAAACTGTTTTTT. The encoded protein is CASSPDRTYLEKLFF.

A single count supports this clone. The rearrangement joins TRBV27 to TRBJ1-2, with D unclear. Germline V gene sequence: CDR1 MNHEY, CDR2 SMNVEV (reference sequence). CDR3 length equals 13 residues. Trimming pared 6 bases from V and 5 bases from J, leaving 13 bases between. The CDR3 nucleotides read TGTGCCAGCAGGTTGACCGTGGGGTATGGCTACACCTTC. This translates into CASRLTVGYGYTF.

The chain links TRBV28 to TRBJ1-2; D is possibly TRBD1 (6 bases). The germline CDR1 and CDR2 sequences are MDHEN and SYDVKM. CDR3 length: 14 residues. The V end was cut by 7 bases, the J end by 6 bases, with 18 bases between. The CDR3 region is CASNRLLRGHGYTF. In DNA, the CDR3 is TGTGCCAGCAACCGTCTTCTCAGGGGCCATGGCTACACCTTC.

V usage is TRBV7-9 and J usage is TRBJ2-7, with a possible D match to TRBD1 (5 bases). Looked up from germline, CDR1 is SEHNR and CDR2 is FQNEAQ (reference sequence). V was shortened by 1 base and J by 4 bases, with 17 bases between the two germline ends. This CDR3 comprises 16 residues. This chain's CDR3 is CASSLETGRYPYEQYF. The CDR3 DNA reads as TGTGCCAGCAGCTTAGAAACAGGTCGTTACCCTTACGAGCAGTACTTC.

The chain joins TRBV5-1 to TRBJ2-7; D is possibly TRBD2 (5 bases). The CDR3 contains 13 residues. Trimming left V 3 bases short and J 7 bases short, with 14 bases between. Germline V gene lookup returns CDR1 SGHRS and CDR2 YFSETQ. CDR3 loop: CASSSPGSGEQYF. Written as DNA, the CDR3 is TGCGCCAGCAGCTCCCCGGGGTCTGGAGAGCAGTACTTC.

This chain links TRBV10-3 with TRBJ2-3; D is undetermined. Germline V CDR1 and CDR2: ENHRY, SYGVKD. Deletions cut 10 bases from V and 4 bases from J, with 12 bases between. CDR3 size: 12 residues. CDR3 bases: TGTGCCACAAACGGAATTGCAGATACGCAGTATTTT. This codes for CATNGIADTQYF.

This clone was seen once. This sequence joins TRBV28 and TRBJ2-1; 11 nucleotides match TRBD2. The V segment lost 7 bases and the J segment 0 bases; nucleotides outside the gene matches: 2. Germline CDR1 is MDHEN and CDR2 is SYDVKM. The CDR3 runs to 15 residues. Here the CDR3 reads CASILAGVSYNEQFF. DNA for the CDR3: TGTGCCAGCATACTAGCGGGGGTCTCCTACAATGAGCAGTTCTTC. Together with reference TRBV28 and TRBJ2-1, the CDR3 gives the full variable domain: DVKVTQSSRYLVKRTGEKVFLECVQDMDHENMFWYRQDPGLGLRLIYFSYDVKMKEKGDIPEGYSVSREKKERFSLILESASTNQTSMYLCASILAGVSYNEQFFGPGTRLTVL.

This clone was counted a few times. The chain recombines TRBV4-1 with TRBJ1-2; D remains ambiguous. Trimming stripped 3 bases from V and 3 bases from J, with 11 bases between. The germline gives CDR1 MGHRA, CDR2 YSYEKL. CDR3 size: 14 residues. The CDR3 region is CASSQPPKDYGYTF. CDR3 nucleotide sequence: TGCGCCAGCAGCCAGCCGCCCAAAGACTATGGCTACACCTTC.

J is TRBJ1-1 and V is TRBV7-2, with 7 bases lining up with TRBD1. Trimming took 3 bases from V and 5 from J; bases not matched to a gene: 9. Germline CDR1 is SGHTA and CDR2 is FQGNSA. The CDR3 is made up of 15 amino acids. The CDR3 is CASSLERGLDTEAFF. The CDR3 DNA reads TGTGCCAGCAGCTTGGAGAGGGGGCTGGATACTGAAGCTTTCTTT.

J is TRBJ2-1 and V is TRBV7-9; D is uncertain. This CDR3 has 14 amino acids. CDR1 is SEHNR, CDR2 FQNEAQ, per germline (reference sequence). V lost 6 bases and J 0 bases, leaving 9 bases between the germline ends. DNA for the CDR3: TGTGCCAGCAGGTCAGTCGGCTCCTACAATGAGCAGTTCTTC. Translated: CASRSVGSYNEQFF.

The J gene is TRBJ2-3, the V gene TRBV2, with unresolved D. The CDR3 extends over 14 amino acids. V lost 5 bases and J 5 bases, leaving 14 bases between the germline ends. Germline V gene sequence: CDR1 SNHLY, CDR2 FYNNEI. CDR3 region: CASSSFSVGDTQYF. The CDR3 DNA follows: TGTGCCAGCAGTTCCTTTTCGGTCGGAGATACGCAGTATTTT.

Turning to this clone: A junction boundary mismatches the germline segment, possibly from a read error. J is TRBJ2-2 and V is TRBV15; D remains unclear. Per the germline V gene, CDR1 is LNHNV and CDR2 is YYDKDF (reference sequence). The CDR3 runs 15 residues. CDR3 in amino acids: CATSRDVENAGELFF. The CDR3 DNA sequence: TGTGCCACCAGCAGAGACGTGGAGAACGCCGGGGAGCTGTTTTTT.

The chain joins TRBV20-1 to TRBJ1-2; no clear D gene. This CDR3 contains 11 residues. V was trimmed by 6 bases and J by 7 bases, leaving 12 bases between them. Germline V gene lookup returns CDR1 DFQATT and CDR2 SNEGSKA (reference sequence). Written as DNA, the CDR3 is TGCAGTGCCAGTAAGGGTTCTGGCTACACCTTC. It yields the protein CSASKGSGYTF.

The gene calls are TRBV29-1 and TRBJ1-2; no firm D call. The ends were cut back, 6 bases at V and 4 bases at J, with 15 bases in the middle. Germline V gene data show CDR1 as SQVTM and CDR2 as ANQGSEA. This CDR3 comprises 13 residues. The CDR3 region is CSVIRPPAYGYTF. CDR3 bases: TGCAGCGTCATAAGGCCCCCCGCCTATGGCTACACCTTC.